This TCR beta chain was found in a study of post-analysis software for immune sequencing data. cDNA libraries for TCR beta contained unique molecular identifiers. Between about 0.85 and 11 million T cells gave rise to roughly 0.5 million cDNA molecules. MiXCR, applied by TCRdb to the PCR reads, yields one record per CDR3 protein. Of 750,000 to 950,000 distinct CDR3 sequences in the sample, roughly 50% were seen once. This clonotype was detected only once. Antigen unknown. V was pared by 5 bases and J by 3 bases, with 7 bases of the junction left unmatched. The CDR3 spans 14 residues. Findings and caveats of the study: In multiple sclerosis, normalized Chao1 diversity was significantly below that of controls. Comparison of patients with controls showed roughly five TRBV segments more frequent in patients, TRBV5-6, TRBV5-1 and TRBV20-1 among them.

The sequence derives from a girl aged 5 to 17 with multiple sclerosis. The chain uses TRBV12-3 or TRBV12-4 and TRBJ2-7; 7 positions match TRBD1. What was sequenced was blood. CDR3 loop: CASSAGQVDYEQYF. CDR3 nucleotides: TGTGCCAGCAGTGCAGGACAGGTAGACTACGAGCAGTACTTC.